Listed below are T cell receptor beta chains from one sample, sequenced in a study of human T cells and chemical hapten exposure. TCRdb re-derived calls from the RACE reads in MiXCR, one entry per CDR3 protein. The sample contains more than 250,000 distinct CDR3 sequences, 7.5% to 8% of which appear only once. Sequencing used whole blood, obtained in connection with sensitization to the hapten diphenylcyclopropenone (DPC). These receptors all stem from a man younger than 35 with alopecia areata. Some clones in this sample may be carry-over from other donors' samples. Both conserved end residues are part of each CDR3. The order of the fields is clone size, V gene, J gene, D gene, CDR3 protein, CDR3 DNA. A D gene is named only where the DNA matches it firmly. Where a row states a size, it is once, few, many or the class of an expanded clone; other rows omit it.

clone_size: few
v_call: TRBV6-6
j_call: TRBJ2-3
d_call: .
cdr3_aa: CASSQDSRTQYF
cdr3_nt: TGTGCCAGCAGTCAGGACAGCCGAACGCAGTATTTT

clone_size: many
v_call: TRBV7-3
j_call: TRBJ2-5
d_call: .
cdr3_aa: CASSQGTLSQETQYF
cdr3_nt: TGTGCCAGCAGCCAAGGGACATTGAGTCAAGAGACCCAGTACTTC

clone_size: few
v_call: TRBV5-1
j_call: TRBJ2-3
d_call: .
cdr3_aa: CASSSPARVPPYEGLTDTQYF
cdr3_nt: TGCGCCAGCAGCTCTCCCGCCCGGGTTCCGCCCTATGAAGGACTCACAGATACGCAGTATTTT

clone_size: .
v_call: TRBV4-2
j_call: TRBJ2-5
d_call: .
cdr3_aa: CASSQEGGESTKETQYF
cdr3_nt: TGTGCCAGCAGCCAAGAGGGGGGCGAATCCACCAAAGAGACCCAGTACTTC

clone_size: many
v_call: TRBV5-5
j_call: TRBJ1-2
d_call: TRBD1
cdr3_aa: CASSRDRGYGYTF
cdr3_nt: TGTGCCAGCAGCCGGGACAGGGGCTATGGCTACACCTTC

clone_size: few
v_call: TRBV4-3
j_call: TRBJ2-1
d_call: TRBD1
cdr3_aa: CASSQGTGGEQFF
cdr3_nt: TGCGCCAGCAGCCAAGGGACAGGGGGCGAGCAGTTCTTC

clone_size: few
v_call: TRBV7-9
j_call: TRBJ1-1
d_call: TRBD1
cdr3_aa: CASSLGDREAFF
cdr3_nt: TGTGCCAGCAGCTTGGGGGACAGGGAAGCTTTCTTT

clone_size: .
v_call: TRBV5-1
j_call: TRBJ1-1
d_call: .
cdr3_aa: CASSLGGENTEAFF
cdr3_nt: TGCGCCAGCAGCTTGGGGGGTGAGAACACTGAAGCTTTCTTT

clone_size: few
v_call: TRBV7-2
j_call: TRBJ1-5
d_call: TRBD1
cdr3_aa: CASSLRQGRNQPQHF
cdr3_nt: TGTGCCAGCAGCTTAAGACAGGGGCGTAATCAGCCCCAGCATTTT

clone_size: .
v_call: TRBV7-9
j_call: TRBJ1-3
d_call: .
cdr3_aa: CASSLGRLSGNTIYF
cdr3_nt: TGTGCCAGCAGCTTAGGCAGGTTATCTGGAAACACCATATATTTT

clone_size: few
v_call: TRBV7-2
j_call: TRBJ1-3
d_call: .
cdr3_aa: CASSLDFPNTIYF
cdr3_nt: TGTGCCAGCAGCTTGGACTTTCCAAACACCATATATTTT

clone_size: many
v_call: TRBV9
j_call: TRBJ1-3
d_call: .
cdr3_aa: CASSVATGSSGNTIYF
cdr3_nt: TGTGCCAGCAGCGTAGCTACAGGGAGCTCTGGAAACACCATATATTTT

clone_size: few
v_call: TRBV28
j_call: TRBJ2-7
d_call: .
cdr3_aa: CASSLWRGRGEQYF
cdr3_nt: TGTGCCAGCAGTTTGTGGAGGGGTAGGGGCGAGCAGTACTTC

clone_size: few
v_call: TRBV3-1
j_call: TRBJ2-3
d_call: .
cdr3_aa: CASRRSGDTDTQYF
cdr3_nt: TGTGCCAGCAGACGGAGCGGCGACACAGATACGCAGTATTTT

clone_size: few
v_call: TRBV2
j_call: TRBJ2-1
d_call: TRBD1
cdr3_aa: CASSSRRGFYNEQFF
cdr3_nt: TGTGCCAGCAGTTCCCGCAGGGGGTTCTACAATGAGCAGTTCTTC

clone_size: many
v_call: TRBV7-2
j_call: TRBJ1-3
d_call: .
cdr3_aa: CASSLKTSRLGNTIYF
cdr3_nt: TGTGCCAGCAGCTTAAAGACTTCTCGGCTTGGAAACACCATATATTTT

clone_size: .
v_call: TRBV27
j_call: TRBJ2-5
d_call: .
cdr3_aa: CASSPNRQGGQETQYF
cdr3_nt: TGTGCCAGCAGTCCCAACCGCCAGGGGGGTCAAGAGACCCAGTACTTC

clone_size: .
v_call: TRBV20-1
j_call: TRBJ1-6
d_call: .
cdr3_aa: CSARGARANNSPLHF
cdr3_nt: TGCAGTGCTAGAGGTGCGAGGGCTAATAATTCACCCCTCCACTTT

clone_size: .
v_call: TRBV7-9
j_call: TRBJ2-1
d_call: TRBD2
cdr3_aa: CASSSGLAGGSSYNEQFF
cdr3_nt: TGTGCCAGCAGCTCGGGACTAGCGGGGGGAAGCTCCTACAATGAGCAGTTCTTC

clone_size: few
v_call: TRBV20-1
j_call: TRBJ2-7
d_call: TRBD1
cdr3_aa: CSARGQVVYREQYF
cdr3_nt: TGCAGTGCAAGGGGACAGGTCGTTTATCGCGAGCAGTACTTC

clone_size: few
v_call: TRBV10-3
j_call: TRBJ2-2
d_call: TRBD2
cdr3_aa: CASGRLAGGGNTGELFF
cdr3_nt: TGTGCCAGCGGTCGGCTAGCGGGGGGCGGGAACACCGGGGAGCTGTTTTTT

clone_size: .
v_call: TRBV7-8
j_call: TRBJ2-4
d_call: .
cdr3_aa: CASSLAPQNIQYF
cdr3_nt: TGTGCCAGCAGCTTAGCGCCCCAAAACATTCAGTACTTC

clone_size: many
v_call: TRBV5-1
j_call: TRBJ1-1
d_call: .
cdr3_aa: CASSLGPQNTEAFF
cdr3_nt: TGCGCCAGCAGCTTGGGGCCCCAGAACACTGAAGCTTTCTTT

clone_size: .
v_call: TRBV5-1
j_call: TRBJ1-1
d_call: .
cdr3_aa: CASSPTAGGTEAFF
cdr3_nt: TGCGCCAGCAGCCCGACCGCGGGAGGAACTGAAGCTTTCTTT

clone_size: few
v_call: TRBV29-1
j_call: TRBJ1-1
d_call: .
cdr3_aa: CSALTGTFTEAFF
cdr3_nt: TGCAGCGCCCTGACCGGGACATTCACTGAAGCTTTCTTT

clone_size: few
v_call: TRBV20-1
j_call: TRBJ2-3
d_call: TRBD2
cdr3_aa: CSARGTSGTDTQYF
cdr3_nt: TGCAGTGCCAGGGGGACTAGCGGCACAGATACGCAGTATTTT

clone_size: .
v_call: TRBV18
j_call: TRBJ2-5
d_call: .
cdr3_aa: CASSPPVETQYF
cdr3_nt: TGTGCCAGCTCACCACCGGTAGAGACCCAGTACTTC

clone_size: few
v_call: TRBV27
j_call: TRBJ2-1
d_call: TRBD1
cdr3_aa: CASSPLRDRVGYNEQFF
cdr3_nt: TGTGCCAGCAGTCCCCTACGGGACAGGGTTGGGTACAATGAGCAGTTCTTC

clone_size: few
v_call: TRBV7-2
j_call: TRBJ2-1
d_call: .
cdr3_aa: CASSTLRPRGHNEQFF
cdr3_nt: TGTGCCAGCAGCACGTTAAGACCGCGGGGACACAATGAGCAGTTCTTC

clone_size: few
v_call: TRBV6-2/TRBV6-3
j_call: TRBJ1-2
d_call: .
cdr3_aa: CASSYNRVSGYTF
cdr3_nt: TGTGCCAGCAGTTACAACAGGGTATCCGGCTACACCTTC

clone_size: .
v_call: TRBV10-3
j_call: TRBJ2-2
d_call: .
cdr3_aa: CAISRPGELFF
cdr3_nt: TGTGCCATTAGCCGTCCCGGGGAGCTGTTTTTT